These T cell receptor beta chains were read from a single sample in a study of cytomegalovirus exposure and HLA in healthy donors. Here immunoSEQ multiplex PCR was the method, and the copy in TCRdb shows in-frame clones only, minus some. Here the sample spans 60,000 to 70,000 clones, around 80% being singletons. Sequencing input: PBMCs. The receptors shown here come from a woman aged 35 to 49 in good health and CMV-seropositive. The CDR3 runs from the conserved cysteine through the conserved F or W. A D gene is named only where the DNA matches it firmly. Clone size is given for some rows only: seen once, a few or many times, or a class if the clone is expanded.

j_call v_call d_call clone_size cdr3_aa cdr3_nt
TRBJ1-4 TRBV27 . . CASPHRRTVFF TGTGCCAGCCCCCACCGCCGCACGGTGTTTTTT
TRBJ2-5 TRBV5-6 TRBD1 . CASSPGTGGAFGQYF TGTGCCAGCAGCCCCGGGACAGGGGGCGCTTTTGGGCAGTACTTC
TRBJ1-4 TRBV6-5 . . CASLPREGDEKLFF TGTGCCAGTCTACCCAGGGAGGGCGATGAAAAACTGTTTTTT
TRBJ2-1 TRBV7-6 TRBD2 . CASVLRSGGTSSYNEQFF TGTGCCAGCGTCCTAAGGAGCGGGGGCACCTCCTCCTACAATGAGCAGTTCTTC
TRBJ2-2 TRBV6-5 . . CASNRRGRNTGELFF TGTGCCAGCAATCGGAGGGGTAGAAACACCGGGGAGCTGTTTTTT
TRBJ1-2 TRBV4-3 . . CASSRTDGKGYGYTF TGCGCCAGCAGCCGGACGGACGGGAAGGGATATGGCTACACCTTC
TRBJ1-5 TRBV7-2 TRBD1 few CASSGTVNQPQHF TGTGCCAGCAGCGGGACAGTGAATCAGCCCCAGCATTTT
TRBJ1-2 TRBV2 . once CASTLRPYGYTF TGTGCCAGCACCCTCAGGCCCTATGGCTACACCTTC
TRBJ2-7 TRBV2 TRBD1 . CASIFGQGEYEQYF TGTGCCAGCATTTTCGGACAGGGGGAGTACGAGCAGTACTTC
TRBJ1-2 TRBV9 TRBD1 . CASSVPGTGYGYTF TGTGCCAGCAGCGTCCCCGGGACAGGGTATGGCTACACCTTC
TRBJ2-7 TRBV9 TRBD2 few CASSAGLAGDPSYEQYF TGTGCCAGCAGCGCGGGACTAGCGGGGGACCCTTCCTACGAGCAGTACTTC
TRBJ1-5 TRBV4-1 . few CASSQLGLSNQPQHF TGCGCCAGCAGTCAATTGGGGCTTAGCAATCAGCCCCAGCATTTT
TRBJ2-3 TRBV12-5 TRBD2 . CASAKTSGYADTQYF TGTGCTAGTGCCAAGACTAGCGGTTATGCAGATACGCAGTATTTT
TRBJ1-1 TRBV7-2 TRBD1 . CASSFGTGENTEAFF TGTGCCAGCAGCTTCGGGACAGGAGAGAACACTGAAGCTTTCTTT
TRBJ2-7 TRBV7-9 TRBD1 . CASTGTDFAEQYF TGTGCCAGCACGGGGACAGATTTCGCCGAGCAGTACTTC
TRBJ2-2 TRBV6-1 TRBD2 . CASSDFRLAGGPRDTGELFF TGTGCCAGCAGTGACTTCAGGCTAGCGGGGGGGCCGAGGGACACCGGGGAGCTGTTTTTT
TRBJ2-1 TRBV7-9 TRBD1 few CSSSLARRGQGYNEQFF TGTTCCAGCAGCTTAGCCCGCAGGGGACAGGGGTACAATGAGCAGTTCTTC
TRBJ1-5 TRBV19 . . CASSQSYSNQPQHF TGTGCCAGTAGTCAGTCTTATAGCAATCAGCCCCAGCATTTT
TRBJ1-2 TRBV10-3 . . CAISESRQNYGYTF TGTGCCATCAGTGAGTCTCGTCAGAACTATGGCTACACCTTC
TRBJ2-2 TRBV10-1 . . CASESGTGELFF TGCGCCAGCGAGTCGGGGACCGGGGAGCTGTTTTTT
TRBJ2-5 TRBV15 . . CATSRVGSSGQETQYF TGTGCCACCAGCAGAGTCGGATCATCAGGGCAAGAGACCCAGTACTTC
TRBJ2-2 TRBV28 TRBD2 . CASSLGGVTGELFF TGTGCCAGCAGTTTAGGGGGGGTTACCGGGGAGCTGTTTTTT
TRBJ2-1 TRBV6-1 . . CASSKLVLDYNEQFF TGTGCCAGCAGTAAACTAGTTCTGGACTACAATGAGCAGTTCTTC
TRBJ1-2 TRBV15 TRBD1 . CATSRDLLQGAMGYTF TGTGCCACCAGCAGAGATCTACTCCAGGGGGCCATGGGCTACACCTTC
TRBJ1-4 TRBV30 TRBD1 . CAWSGQGNEKLFF TGTGCCTGGAGCGGACAGGGGAATGAAAAACTGTTTTTT